This T cell receptor (beta chain) stems from a study of lymphopenia after photon versus proton radiotherapy. Study-level points and caveats: After lymphocyte nadir, photon-treated repertoires showed oligoclonal expansion, especially CD8+ Temra. Only patients who died were analyzed for survival; proton advantage is unproven. Under photons, naive T cells and diversity fell while effector/memory populations rose. A bigger post-nadir fall in TCR diversity correlated inversely with survival time in deceased patients.

On this clone: Its antigen is unknown.

V was pared by 1 base and J by 7 bases, with 10 bases between. Germline V lookup: CDR1 MNHEY, CDR2 SMNVEV (reference sequence). This CDR3 is 13 amino acids long. Clones were read by immunoSEQ multiplex PCR, and TCRdb kept only the in-frame ones, dropping some. The table has 160,000 or so clones, around 85% seen once. This TCR derives from a man in his forties or fifties with gastric cancer. The specimen comprised peripheral blood, sampled from a patient treated with photon-based radiotherapy. This rearrangement joins TRBV27 to TRBJ1-2; D unclear. Written as DNA, the CDR3 is TGTGCCAGCAGTTTATTAGGATCGGGTGGCTACACCTTC. Its translation is CASSLLGSGGYTF.